One sample yielded the 32 T cell receptor beta chains listed below, sequenced in a study of vaccination and CD4 T cells after COVID-19. No antigen is known for these receptors. Treatment of the sample: approximately nine-day PBMC culture with coronavirus spike peptide pools or control peptides (ViraFEST assay). Researchers used the Oncomine TCR Beta short-read assay to sequence DNA from cultured CD4+ T cells. Using its own MiXCR run on the PCR reads, TCRdb lists one record per CDR3 protein. The sample lists about 17,000 distinct CDR3 sequences; roughly 62% were seen once. Sequencing used CD4+ T cells from blood, cultured in vitro, obtained after SARS-CoV-2 vaccination. The receptors were gathered from a human donor who had recovered from COVID-19.

The chain employs TRBV4-2 and TRBJ2-5; D perhaps matches TRBD2 (7 bases). Trimming pared 1 base from V and 3 bases from J, leaving 15 bases between. CDR1 is LGHNA and CDR2 is YNFKEQ in the germline V gene. CDR3 length: 16 residues. The CDR3 bases are TGTGCCAGCAGCCAAGTCCAACAGGGAGGGGAAGAGACCCAGTACTTC. Protein sequence: CASSQVQQGGEETQYF.

This sequence joins TRBV5-5 and TRBJ1-2; perhaps TRBD1 as D (6 bases). Between the trimmed V and J ends, which lost 6 bases and 8 bases, there was a span of 17 bases. The CDR3 spans 13 residues. The germline V gene has CDR1 SGHKS and CDR2 YYEKEE (reference sequence). DNA for the CDR3: TGTGCCAGCATGAATCCCCGTCAGGGGGGCTACACCTTC. As protein: CASMNPRQGGYTF.

This clonotype has more than one count but fewer than ten. The chain has TRBV6-1 and TRBJ1-3; 7 bases are shared with TRBD1. The ends lost 4 bases at V and 4 bases at J; junction bases unmatched: 4. This CDR3 is built from 14 residues. Germline V CDR1 and CDR2: MNHNS, SASEGT. The CDR3 region is CASSGGTVGNTIYF. CDR3 in DNA: TGTGCCAGCAGTGGGGGGACAGTCGGAAACACCATATATTTT.

The V call is TRBV20-1, the J call TRBJ2-3, with a tentative D call TRBD2 (6 bases). The CDR3 contains 13 residues. V shed 6 bases and J shed 5 bases, with 15 bases lying between them. Germline lookup yields CDR1 DFQATT and CDR2 SNEGSKA (reference sequence). The CDR3 DNA reads TGCAGTGCCCAAGGCGGGGTGGGAGATACGCAGTATTTT. It is translated as CSAQGGVGDTQYF.

This chain connects TRBV27 to TRBJ2-7; D is unclear. Germline assignment: CDR1 MNHEY and CDR2 SMNVEV (reference sequence). The CDR3 contains 15 residues. Trimming left V 2 bases short and J 3 bases short, with 14 bases between. The CDR3 reads CASSLGSIVGYEQYF. The DNA of the CDR3 is TGTGCCAGCAGTTTAGGGTCCATCGTTGGCTACGAGCAGTACTTC.

The table lists this clonotype with a few counts. The V call is TRBV19, the J call TRBJ1-2; D call uncertain. V lost 4 bases and J 2 bases, leaving 8 bases between the germline ends. The CDR3 sequence is 13 residues long. CDR1 is LNHDA, CDR2 SQIVND, per germline (reference sequence). In DNA, the CDR3 is TGTGCCAGTAGTAGAGAGACAAACTATGGCTACACCTTC. Protein: CASSRETNYGYTF.

V usage is TRBV11-3 and J usage is TRBJ2-2, with TRBD2 identical over 7 bases. This CDR3 region has 15 residues. The germline CDR1 and CDR2 sequences are SGHNT and YENEEA. V trimming: 3 bases; J trimming: 4 bases; junction bases outside the gene matches: 5. The CDR3 DNA reads TGTGCCAGCAGCTTGGCTAGCGGATCCACCGGGGAGCTGTTTTTT. Amino acids: CASSLASGSTGELFF.

CDR3 bases: TGCAGTGCTATTACGGCGGGAGTCTCAGAGACCCAGTACTTC. Translating it yields CSAITAGVSETQYF. The chain combines TRBV20-1 with TRBJ2-5; 7 bases agree with TRBD2. From germline, CDR1 is DFQATT and CDR2 SNEGSKA (reference sequence). V shed 4 bases, J shed 4 bases, and the junction held 9 bases outside the gene matches. This CDR3 has 14 residues.

In nucleotides, the CDR3 is TGTGCCAGCAGCTTATGGCTAGGGCGGGATAAAGACTATGGCTACACCTTC. Residues: CASSLWLGRDKDYGYTF. This rearrangement joins TRBV7-9 to TRBJ1-2; D is undetermined. The length of the CDR3 is 17 residues. Trimming stripped 2 bases from V and 3 bases from J, with 19 bases between. Germline CDR1 reads SEHNR; CDR2 reads FQNEAQ (reference sequence).

The chain recombines TRBV20-1 with TRBJ1-6, with 12 bases that match TRBD1. The CDR3 loop spans 15 amino acids. V lost 6 bases and J lost 9; bases outside the gene matches: 9. Germline CDR1 reads DFQATT; CDR2 reads SNEGSKA (reference sequence). As DNA, the CDR3 is TGCAGTGCCACCCTACCGGGACAGGGGGCTTCACCCCTCCACTTT. Its protein product is CSATLPGQGASPLHF.

V and J are TRBV20-1 and TRBJ2-3, with D uncertain. V lost 2 bases and J 2 bases, leaving 5 bases between the germline ends. Per the germline V gene, CDR1 is DFQATT and CDR2 is SNEGSKA (reference sequence). The CDR3 is 12 residues long. The CDR3 DNA follows: TGCAGTGCTAGACTTCTCACAGATACGCAGTATTTT. Its translation is CSARLLTDTQYF.

A word on this clonotype: One end of the junction is discordant with germline, which a read error may explain. The chain combines TRBV5-6 with TRBJ2-7; 8 bases are a match to TRBD2. Germline-derived CDR1 and CDR2 are SGHDT and YYEEEE. The CDR3 is made up of 16 amino acids. CDR3 DNA: TGTGGCAGCAGCTCGGGAGGGAGATCCTTCTCCTACGAGCAGTACTTC. Its translation is CGSSSGGRSFSYEQYF.

The genes are TRBV6-1 and TRBJ2-7; unclear D gene. The better agreement between TRBJ2-5 and the DNA end casts doubt on the J call. Germline assignment: CDR1 MNHNS and CDR2 SASEGT. This CDR3 spans 11 amino acids. This CDR3 reads CASSPWETQYF. The CDR3 coding sequence is TGTGCCAGCAGTCCGTGGGAGACCCAGTACTTC.

The chain is built from TRBV11-2 and TRBJ2-7; a possible D gene is TRBD2 (5 bases). The CDR3 runs to 13 residues. Between the trimmed V and J ends, which lost 0 bases and 9 bases, there was a span of 12 bases. Germline CDR1 is SGHAT and CDR2 is FQNNGV. The CDR3 sequence: CASSLEGVGGQYF. CDR3 in DNA: TGTGCCAGCAGCTTAGAAGGCGTTGGAGGGCAGTACTTC.

The chain uses TRBV19 and TRBJ2-5; TRBD1 or TRBD2 may be the D gene (5 bases each). This CDR3 is 14 amino acids long. Germline V lookup: CDR1 LNHDA, CDR2 SQIVND (reference sequence). The V gene lost 3 bases and the J gene lost 5 bases, with 13 bases spanning the gap. As DNA, the CDR3 is TGTGCCAGTAGTATTCTTGGCAGGGAGGAGACCCAGTACTTC. Its protein is CASSILGREETQYF.

On this clonotype: A read error may account for a junction end that differs from germline. The chain carries TRBV7-9 and TRBJ1-1; D possibly corresponds to TRBD1 (5 bases). There are 14 residues in the CDR3. Germline lookup yields CDR1 SEHNR and CDR2 FQNEAQ (reference sequence). The CDR3 sequence is CASSLGAGNPEAFF. The CDR3 DNA sequence: TGCGCCAGCAGCTTGGGTGCAGGGAACCCTGAAGCTTTCTTT. Complete variable domain (other parts from reference TRBV7-9 and TRBJ1-1): DTGVSQNPRHKITKRGQNVTFRCDPISEHNRLYWYRQTLGQGPEFLTYFQNEAQLEKSRLLSDRFSAERPKGSFSTLEIQRTEQGDSAMYLCASSLGAGNPEAFFGQGTRLTVV.

The V and J genes are TRBV6-2 or TRBV6-3 and TRBJ1-2, with a tentative D call TRBD1 (6 bases). Trimming took off 2 bases at V and 7 bases at J, with 14 bases between the two ends. Germline V gives CDR1 MNHEY, CDR2 SVGEGT. The CDR3 runs 14 residues. DNA of the CDR3: TGTGCCAGCAGTTACCAGGGGTTAACCGCTGGCTACACCTTC. Protein sequence: CASSYQGLTAGYTF.

In this sample, this clonotype turned up a few times. This chain uses TRBV29-1 with TRBJ2-1; D unclear. The length of the CDR3 is 13 residues. V was pared by 4 bases and J by 4 bases, with 11 bases between. Per the germline V gene, CDR1 is SQVTM and CDR2 is ANQGSEA. The CDR3 protein is CSVVGYRYNEQFF. CDR3 nucleotides: TGCAGCGTTGTTGGTTATCGATACAATGAGCAGTTCTTC.

The V gene is TRBV7-2, the J gene TRBJ2-2; tentatively, D is TRBD1 or TRBD2 (5 bases each). Germline V lookup: CDR1 SGHTA, CDR2 FQGNSA. Deletions cut 1 base from V and 3 bases from J, with 9 bases between. The CDR3 sequence is 15 residues long. The CDR3 is CASSLGGVDTGELFF. The CDR3 DNA reads TGTGCCAGCAGCTTAGGAGGGGTGGACACCGGGGAGCTGTTTTTT.

The chain combines TRBV7-9 with TRBJ2-1; TRBD1 agrees at 7 bases. V gave up 4 bases and J gave up 4 bases; unmatched junction bases: 1. Germline lookup yields CDR1 SEHNR and CDR2 FQNEAQ (reference sequence). The CDR3 totals 13 residues. The CDR3 here is CASSSGQYNEQFF. The CDR3 DNA reads TGTGCCAGCAGCTCGGGACAGTACAATGAGCAGTTCTTC.

The chain has TRBV7-6 and TRBJ1-3; D is ambiguous. The CDR3 has 18 amino acids. Germline loops: CDR1 SGHVS, CDR2 FNYEAQ. V lost 2 bases to trimming and J lost 0 bases, with 17 bases between them. The CDR3 DNA reads as TGTGCCAGCAGCTTATTACCGGGTCTTGCCCACTCTGGAAACACCATATATTTT. Its protein product is CASSLLPGLAHSGNTIYF.

The rearrangement links TRBV13 to TRBJ2-7, with 11 bases fitting TRBD1. Germline V lookup: CDR1 PRHDT, CDR2 FYEKMQ (reference sequence). The CDR3 runs to 14 residues. Losses at the gene ends were 6 bases for V and 2 bases for J; bases not matched to a gene: 3. The CDR3 spells CASRRGQGAYEQYF. In DNA, the CDR3 is TGTGCCAGCAGGCGGGGACAGGGGGCCTACGAGCAGTACTTC.

The chain links TRBV28 to TRBJ1-2; D gene unclear. The CDR3 consists of 15 residues. Germline CDR1 is MDHEN and CDR2 is SYDVKM. Trimming took off 2 bases at V and 8 bases at J, with 18 bases between the two ends. The DNA of the CDR3 is TGTGCCAGCAGTTTAGAGTGGGGTGTATATGGAGGCTACACCTTC. Translating it yields CASSLEWGVYGGYTF.

The J gene is TRBJ1-1, the V gene TRBV11-3; TRBD1 agrees at 7 bases. CDR3 length equals 16 residues. After removal of 5 bases from V and 3 bases from J, the junction contained 12 bases not matched to a gene. CDR1 is SGHNT, CDR2 YENEEA, per germline. CDR3 in DNA: TGTGCCAGCAGCCTCAAGACAGGGTCGTTGGACACTGAAGCTTTCTTT. This sequence encodes CASSLKTGSLDTEAFF.

The V gene is TRBV20-1, the J gene TRBJ2-7, with TRBD2 identical over 10 bases. Germline V gives CDR1 DFQATT, CDR2 SNEGSKA (reference sequence). CDR3 length equals 15 residues. After removal of 5 bases from V and 0 bases from J, the junction contained 7 bases not matched to a gene. CDR3 protein: CSAGGLATRSYEQYF. In DNA, the CDR3 is TGCAGTGCTGGGGGACTAGCGACCCGCTCCTACGAGCAGTACTTC.

This clonotype was observed a few times. V and J are TRBV27 and TRBJ2-2; a weak D match, TRBD1 (5 bases). Germline CDR1 is MNHEY and CDR2 is SMNVEV (reference sequence). The ends were cut back, 5 bases at V and 4 bases at J, with 14 bases in the middle. The CDR3 is made up of 15 amino acids. CDR3 in DNA: TGTGCCAGCAGTACTCGAAAGGGGTCCACCGGGGAGCTGTTTTTT. Encoded protein: CASSTRKGSTGELFF.

V gene TRBV20-1 combines with J gene TRBJ2-7; 8 bases fit TRBD2. V shed 5 bases and J 1 base; nucleotides not matched to a gene: 4. Per germline, CDR1 DFQATT and CDR2 SNEGSKA (reference sequence). This CDR3 has 13 residues. This chain's CDR3 is CSAARGGSYEQYF. In nucleotides, the CDR3 is TGCAGTGCTGCCCGGGGGGGTTCCTACGAGCAGTACTTC.

The gene calls are TRBV7-2 and TRBJ2-3, with 16 bases matching TRBD2. V gave up 0 bases and J gave up 9 bases; unmatched junction bases: 6. CDR3 length: 17 amino acids. Germline loops: CDR1 SGHTA, CDR2 FQGNSA. DNA for the CDR3: TGTGCCAGCAGCTTAGCGGGGACTAGCGGGGGGGCCGACACGCAGTATTTT. Translating gives CASSLAGTSGGADTQYF.

About this clonotype itself: The junction differs from germline at one of its ends, possibly a read error. V gene TRBV7-2 combines with J gene TRBJ1-1; tentative D call: TRBD1 (6 bases). The CDR3 totals 12 residues. CDR1 SGHTA and CDR2 FQGNSA come from the germline V gene. The DNA of the CDR3 is TGTGCCCGCAGCCCGGGGGCCACTGAAGCTTTCTTT. This gives the protein CARSPGATEAFF. Supplemented by reference TRBV7-2 and TRBJ1-1, the full variable domain reads GAGVSQSPSNKVTEKGKDVELRCDPISGHTALYWYRQSLGQGLEFLIYFQGNSAPDKSGLPSDRFSAERTGGSVSTLTIQRTQQEDSAVYLCARSPGATEAFFGQGTRLTVV.

The chain combines TRBV6-5 with TRBJ2-3; D tentatively fits TRBD1 or TRBD2 (6 bases each). V was shortened by 2 bases and J by 2 bases, with 11 bases between the two germline ends. Germline-derived CDR1 and CDR2 are MNHEY and SVGAGI. The CDR3 has 15 amino acids. CDR3 DNA sequence: TGTGCCAGCAGTTACGCTCGGGGGCTCACAGATACGCAGTATTTT. It specifies CASSYARGLTDTQYF.

This clonotype came up a few times. The chain couples TRBV6-1 to TRBJ2-2; 7 bases map to TRBD1. V lost 6 bases to trimming and J lost 2 bases; unmatched junction nucleotides: 6. Germline CDR1 is MNHNS and CDR2 is SASEGT. The CDR3 has 15 residues. In nucleotides, the CDR3 is TGTGCCAGCAGACAAGGGACAGTCAACACCGGGGAGCTGTTTTTT. Translating gives CASRQGTVNTGELFF.

The V call is TRBV11-3, the J call TRBJ1-2; D perhaps matches TRBD1 (5 bases). With 3 bases removed from V and 3 bases from J, the gap between germline ends came to 17 bases. Germline V gene sequence: CDR1 SGHNT, CDR2 YENEEA. The CDR3 is 16 residues long. The CDR3 nucleotides are TGTGCCAGCAGCTTCGAAGGGAGAGGAGGGGACTATGGCTACACCTTC. Translating gives CASSFEGRGGDYGYTF.